This is a list of T cell receptor beta chains from one sample in a study of cytomegalovirus exposure and HLA in healthy donors. Clones were read by immunoSEQ multiplex PCR, and TCRdb kept only the in-frame ones, dropping some. The table has some 110,000 clones, around 85% seen once. Sequenced: PBMCs. The source is a man aged 25 to 40 in good health and CMV-seropositive. CDR3s include the opening cysteine and the closing phenylalanine or tryptophan. Fields, in order: CDR3 protein, CDR3 DNA, V gene, D gene, clone size, J gene. A D gene is named only where the DNA matches it firmly. Size values are once, few and many counts, or a class for expanded clones, and some rows have none.

CDR3 protein: CASTPGLAGGADTQYF; CDR3 DNA: TGCGCCAGCACCCCGGGACTAGCGGGGGGCGCGGATACGCAGTATTTT; V gene: TRBV4-3; D gene: TRBD2; clone size: few; J gene: TRBJ2-3
CDR3 protein: CASSLGTGTGYGYTF; CDR3 DNA: TGTGCCAGCTCACTAGGGACCGGGACAGGGTATGGCTACACCTTC; V gene: TRBV18; D gene: TRBD1; clone size: NA; J gene: TRBJ1-2
CDR3 protein: CASSRPGTSGGTQYF; CDR3 DNA: TGTGCCAGTAGCCGTCCCGGGACTAGCGGGGGGACCCAGTACTTC; V gene: TRBV5-6; D gene: TRBD2; clone size: NA; J gene: TRBJ2-5
CDR3 protein: CAWSTGLAVEQYF; CDR3 DNA: TGTGCCTGGAGTACGGGACTAGCAGTGGAGCAGTACTTC; V gene: TRBV30; D gene: TRBD2; clone size: NA; J gene: TRBJ2-7
CDR3 protein: CASSLGMAEETEAFF; CDR3 DNA: TGTGCCAGCAGCTTAGGGATGGCGGAGGAGACTGAAGCTTTCTTT; V gene: TRBV7-9; D gene: NA; clone size: NA; J gene: TRBJ1-1
CDR3 protein: CASSRGQSPYEQYF; CDR3 DNA: TGCGCCAGCAGCCGTGGACAGAGTCCCTACGAGCAGTACTTC; V gene: TRBV5-1; D gene: NA; clone size: NA; J gene: TRBJ2-7
CDR3 protein: CASNRGDQPQHF; CDR3 DNA: TGTGCCAGTAACAGGGGGGATCAGCCCCAGCATTTT; V gene: TRBV19; D gene: TRBD1; clone size: NA; J gene: TRBJ1-5
CDR3 protein: CASSLGIVHQGSDEQFF; CDR3 DNA: TGCGCCAGCAGCTTGGGGATAGTTCACCAGGGCTCCGATGAGCAGTTCTTC; V gene: TRBV5-1; D gene: NA; clone size: NA; J gene: TRBJ2-1
CDR3 protein: CASSLGTDEKLFF; CDR3 DNA: TGCGCCAGCAGCTTGGGGACAGATGAAAAACTGTTTTTT; V gene: TRBV5-1; D gene: NA; clone size: NA; J gene: TRBJ1-4
CDR3 protein: CASSDPDGRTYEQYF; CDR3 DNA: TGCGCCAGCAGTGACCCCGACGGGAGGACCTACGAGCAGTACTTC; V gene: TRBV10-2; D gene: TRBD2; clone size: NA; J gene: TRBJ2-7
CDR3 protein: CASTLGMGLTNYGYTF; CDR3 DNA: TGTGCCAGTACGTTAGGCATGGGACTCACTAACTATGGCTACACCTTC; V gene: TRBV19; D gene: NA; clone size: NA; J gene: TRBJ1-2
CDR3 protein: CASQVGAISTDTQYF; CDR3 DNA: TGTGCCAGCCAGGTAGGGGCAATTAGCACAGATACGCAGTATTTT; V gene: TRBV9; D gene: NA; clone size: NA; J gene: TRBJ2-3
CDR3 protein: CASSSTYRQGVFYEQYF; CDR3 DNA: TGTGCCAGCAGTTCCACCTACCGACAGGGGGTTTTCTACGAGCAGTACTTC; V gene: TRBV11-2; D gene: TRBD1; clone size: NA; J gene: TRBJ2-7
CDR3 protein: CASSLEPQGYYGYTF; CDR3 DNA: TGTGCCAGCAGCTTGGAACCACAGGGATACTATGGCTACACCTTC; V gene: TRBV5-5; D gene: NA; clone size: NA; J gene: TRBJ1-2
CDR3 protein: CASALAPGQRGNEQFF; CDR3 DNA: TGTGCCAGCGCCCTAGCACCGGGACAGAGAGGTAATGAGCAGTTCTTC; V gene: TRBV7-9; D gene: TRBD1; clone size: NA; J gene: TRBJ2-1
CDR3 protein: CASSHARTGAFNQPQHF; CDR3 DNA: TGCGCCAGCAGCCATGCGAGGACAGGGGCCTTCAATCAGCCCCAGCATTTT; V gene: TRBV4-1; D gene: TRBD1; clone size: NA; J gene: TRBJ1-5
CDR3 protein: CASSERGGDTQYF; CDR3 DNA: TGTGCCAGCAGTGAAAGGGGTGGAGATACGCAGTATTTT; V gene: TRBV2; D gene: NA; clone size: NA; J gene: TRBJ2-3
CDR3 protein: CASSPGSQETQYF; CDR3 DNA: TGTGCTAGCAGCCCCGGGTCACAAGAGACCCAGTACTTC; V gene: TRBV7-7; D gene: NA; clone size: NA; J gene: TRBJ2-5
CDR3 protein: CASSPPAAIDSPLHF; CDR3 DNA: TGCGCCAGCAGCCCCCCAGCGGCGATAGACTCACCCCTCCACTTT; V gene: TRBV4-1; D gene: NA; clone size: NA; J gene: TRBJ1-6
CDR3 protein: CASSQLEGVYEQYF; CDR3 DNA: TGTGCCAGCAGCCAACTCGAGGGGGTTTACGAGCAGTACTTC; V gene: TRBV14; D gene: NA; clone size: once; J gene: TRBJ2-7
CDR3 protein: CASSPPAGTDTQYF; CDR3 DNA: TGTGCCAGCAGCCCCCCCGCGGGGACGGATACGCAGTATTTT; V gene: TRBV5-6; D gene: NA; clone size: NA; J gene: TRBJ2-3
CDR3 protein: CASSHADPGIGELFF; CDR3 DNA: TGCGCCAGCAGCCATGCTGACCCGGGGATCGGGGAGCTGTTTTTT; V gene: TRBV4-1; D gene: NA; clone size: NA; J gene: TRBJ2-2
CDR3 protein: CASRGLPEDQPQHF; CDR3 DNA: TGTGCCAGCAGAGGACTGCCAGAAGATCAGCCCCAGCATTTT; V gene: TRBV2; D gene: NA; clone size: NA; J gene: TRBJ1-5
CDR3 protein: CASSRLQGLGYEQYF; CDR3 DNA: TGCGCCAGCAGCCGCCTGCAGGGGTTAGGCTACGAGCAGTACTTC; V gene: TRBV4-1; D gene: NA; clone size: NA; J gene: TRBJ2-7